Shown below are 22 T cell receptor beta chains from a single sample sequenced in a study of CD8 T cells in ankylosing spondylitis. TCRdb processed the 5' RACE reads anew with MiXCR; each CDR3 protein has one entry. The profile shows about 130,000 distinct CDR3 sequences, about 7% of them singletons. Material: blood, either unsorted or a sorted T cell fraction (not recorded which). Receptors were obtained from a male donor with ankylosing spondylitis or in good health (not recorded which).

In this sample, this clonotype turned up many times. The chain recombines TRBV5-1 with TRBJ2-7; 7 bases are shared with TRBD1. The CDR3 is 14 amino acids. Germline V gene lookup returns CDR1 SGHRS and CDR2 YFSETQ. The ends lost 7 bases at V and 1 base at J; junction bases unmatched: 8. The CDR3 DNA sequence: TGCGCCAGCTATAACAGGGGATTGTCCTACGAGCAGTACTTC. Translated: CASYNRGLSYEQYF.

The chain is built from TRBV29-1 and TRBJ1-2, with D perhaps TRBD1 (6 bases). The V gene's germline CDR1 is SQVTM and CDR2 ANQGSEA. The CDR3 runs 12 residues. Trimming took 7 bases from V and 2 from J, leaving 11 bases between them. CDR3 nucleotide sequence: TGCAGCGCATCTGGACAGAACTATGGCTACACCTTC. It codes for CSASGQNYGYTF.

This clonotype was recorded many times. The J gene is TRBJ1-3, the V gene TRBV7-6; D perhaps matches TRBD1 (6 bases). The germline gives CDR1 SGHVS, CDR2 FNYEAQ. This CDR3 is built from 15 residues. The V end was cut by 5 bases, the J end by 4 bases, with 15 bases between. Written as DNA, the CDR3 is TGTGCCAGCAGCCAAGGGGGGAACTTCGGAAACACCATATATTTT. Its protein is CASSQGGNFGNTIYF.

This clonotype appeared many times. The rearrangement links TRBV6-5 to TRBJ2-3; 8 bases align to TRBD2. From germline, CDR1 is MNHEY and CDR2 SVGAGI. Trimming removed 4 bases from V and 1 base from J; junction bases left unmatched: 7. The length of the CDR3 is 16 residues. For the CDR3, the DNA is TGTGCCAGCAGTTCTAACTCCGGGGGGGGCACAGATACGCAGTATTTT. Translated, it gives CASSSNSGGGTDTQYF.

The sample holds many counts of this clonotype. The genes are TRBV5-1 and TRBJ1-1; no clear D. CDR3 size: 15 residues. CDR1 and CDR2 (germline): SGHRS, YFSETQ. V dropped 0 bases and J dropped 11 bases, with 20 bases sitting between them. CDR3 residues: CASSLGATQTSSAFF. DNA of the CDR3: TGCGCCAGCAGCTTGGGAGCGACCCAGACTAGCTCGGCTTTCTTT.

Worth noting for this clonotype: Since a much larger clone is just one base distant, this may be a read error. V is TRBV20-1 and J is TRBJ2-1; TRBD2 matches 11 bases. The CDR3 covers 18 residues. Germline loops: CDR1 DFQATT, CDR2 SNEGSKA (reference sequence). The chain's CDR3 is CCASSELAGGLYKGEQFF. The CDR3, as DNA: TGCTGTGCTAGTAGCGAGTTAGCGGGGGGGCTATATAAGGGTGAGCAGTTCTTC.

This clonotype was recorded at least ten times. The chain couples TRBV7-6 to TRBJ2-1, with D unresolved. The CDR3 is 11 residues long. V lost 5 bases to trimming and J lost 10 bases, with 9 bases between them. The germline CDR1 and CDR2 sequences are SGHVS and FNYEAQ. CDR3 sequence reads: CASSLGIEQFF. In nucleotides, the CDR3 is TGTGCCAGCAGCCTTGGTATAGAGCAGTTCTTC.

This clonotype was observed many times. This chain connects TRBV27 to TRBJ2-7, with D unclear. The CDR3 has 13 amino acids. Looked up from germline, CDR1 is MNHEY and CDR2 is SMNVEV (reference sequence). V dropped 7 bases and J dropped 11 bases, with 21 bases sitting between them. CDR3 nucleotides: TGTGCCAGCACGCCCCTAGGCCAAAATAAGAAGTACTTC. Its protein product is CASTPLGQNKKYF.

This clonotype appeared a few times. This chain links TRBV4-1 with TRBJ2-7, with 11 bases identical to TRBD2. The V gene end was trimmed by 1 base and the J gene end by 8 bases; junction bases not matched to a gene: 10. Germline assignment: CDR1 MGHRA and CDR2 YSYEKL. The CDR3 is 16 amino acids. CDR3 coding DNA: TGCGCCAGCAGCCAAGTCGCTCTAGCGGGGGGCCACCAGCAGTACTTC. Translation gives CASSQVALAGGHQQYF.

This clonotype appeared many times. The rearrangement uses TRBV9 and TRBJ2-1; 11 nucleotides match TRBD2. J lost 3 bases, V lost 5 bases, and 7 bases had no gene match. The CDR3 sequence is 16 residues long. Germline V gene data show CDR1 as SGDLS and CDR2 as YYNGEE. CDR3 residues: CASSRSGGGSYNEQFF. In DNA form, the CDR3 reads TGTGCCAGCAGTCGTAGCGGGGGGGGGAGCTACAATGAGCAGTTCTTC.

This clonotype was found many times. The rearrangement links TRBV5-6 to TRBJ2-3, with a tentative D call TRBD1 (6 bases). V was shortened by 5 bases and J by 2 bases, with 12 bases between the two germline ends. The CDR3 runs to 14 residues. Germline assignment: CDR1 SGHDT and CDR2 YYEEEE. CDR3 bases: TGTGCCAGCAGTCTAGGGGGAAACACAGATACGCAGTATTTT. Residues: CASSLGGNTDTQYF.

This clonotype was observed at least ten times. V gene TRBV10-3 combines with J gene TRBJ2-1; 9 nucleotides line up with TRBD1. The CDR3 spans 14 residues. Germline V lookup: CDR1 ENHRY, CDR2 SYGVKD. The junction had 12 bases not matched to a gene; V was cut back by 10 bases and J by 8 bases. The CDR3 region is CATETGQGWDEQFF. The CDR3 nucleotides are TGTGCCACCGAAACGGGACAGGGTTGGGATGAGCAGTTCTTC.

There are many counts of this clonotype. The chain employs TRBV29-1 and TRBJ1-3, with D unresolved. Looked up from germline, CDR1 is SQVTM and CDR2 is ANQGSEA. Trimming took off 2 bases at V and 2 bases at J, with 13 bases between the two ends. CDR3 length: 15 amino acids. The CDR3 DNA reads TGCAGCGTTGAAAGGTCCCGGGGTCCTGGAAACACCATATATTTT. Translating it yields CSVERSRGPGNTIYF.

This clonotype was counted many times. The genes are TRBV29-1 and TRBJ2-3; no reliable D call. Per the germline V gene, CDR1 is SQVTM and CDR2 is ANQGSEA. The V and J ends lost 5 bases and 0 bases respectively, with 3 bases between them. CDR3 length: 11 residues. The CDR3 loop reads CSVTSTDTQYF. CDR3 in DNA: TGCAGCGTTACTAGCACAGATACGCAGTATTTT.

V is TRBV5-6 and J is TRBJ1-1; D not resolved. The CDR3 spans 14 residues. V was pared by 3 bases and J by 0 bases, with 9 bases between. CDR1 is SGHDT and CDR2 is YYEEEE in the germline V gene. The CDR3 nucleotides are TGTGCCAGCAGCTGGGCGACGGTGAACACTGAAGCTTTCTTT. Protein product: CASSWATVNTEAFF.

This clonotype was recorded many times. The rearrangement joins TRBV10-3 to TRBJ1-3, with D unresolved. V lost 4 bases to trimming and J lost 0 bases, with 16 bases between them. Germline assignment: CDR1 ENHRY and CDR2 SYGVKD. The CDR3 contains 17 residues. The CDR3 DNA reads as TGTGCCATCAGTGTGGTAGGGTTTTCCGACTCTGGAAACACCATATATTTT. This translates into CAISVVGFSDSGNTIYF.

At least ten counts were recorded for this clonotype. The chain recombines TRBV20-1 with TRBJ1-5; no firm D call. The CDR3 is 14 residues long. V gave up 3 bases and J gave up 2 bases, with 11 bases separating them. Germline CDR1 and CDR2: DFQATT and SNEGSKA (reference sequence). CDR3 loop: CSASEIQGNQPQHF. DNA of the CDR3: TGCAGTGCTAGTGAGATCCAGGGCAATCAGCCCCAGCATTTT.

This clonotype has a count of ten or more. The chain is built from TRBV6-5 and TRBJ2-7; D is ambiguous. CDR1 and CDR2 from the germline V gene are MNHEY and SVGAGI. This CDR3 comprises 15 residues. V was trimmed by 0 bases and J by 2 bases, leaving 11 bases between them. CDR3 in amino acids: CASSYSAWYPYEQYF. The CDR3 region has the DNA TGTGCCAGCAGTTACTCGGCGTGGTACCCCTACGAGCAGTACTTC.

This clonotype was seen repeatedly, ten times or more. The chain couples TRBV11-2 to TRBJ1-1, with D hard to call. Trimming cost V 9 bases and J 0 bases, with 11 bases left between them. The germline gives CDR1 SGHAT, CDR2 FQNNGV. This CDR3 contains 13 residues. CDR3 sequence: CASNDGVNTEAFF. The CDR3 nucleotides read TGTGCCAGTAACGACGGGGTGAACACTGAAGCTTTCTTT. Using reference TRBV11-2 and TRBJ1-1 for the parts outside the CDR3, the full variable domain is EAGVAQSPRYKIIEKRQSVAFWCNPISGHATLYWYQQILGQGPKLLIQFQNNGVVDDSQLPKDRFSAERLKGVDSTLKIQPAKLEDSAVYLCASNDGVNTEAFFGQGTRLTVV.

This clonotype came up many times. The CDR3 DNA is TGCGCCAGCAGCCAAGTCGTGGCGGGCTCCTACAATGAGCAGTTCTTC. Its translation: CASSQVVAGSYNEQFF. The rearrangement links TRBV4-3 to TRBJ2-1; D is perhaps TRBD2 (5 bases). The germline V gene encodes CDR1 LGHNA and CDR2 YSLEER. The CDR3 extends over 16 amino acids. The V gene lost 1 base and the J gene lost 0 bases, with 10 bases spanning the gap.

This clonotype was seen many times. The chain joins TRBV18 to TRBJ2-3, with 8 bases aligning to TRBD1. Germline loops: CDR1 KGHSH, CDR2 LQKENI. V gave up 4 bases and J gave up 1 base; unmatched junction bases: 4. CDR3 length equals 15 residues. CDR3 region: CASSLGTGGTDTQYF. CDR3 sequence (DNA): TGTGCCAGCTCACTCGGGACAGGAGGCACAGATACGCAGTATTTT.

The table lists this clonotype with a few counts. The V gene is TRBV5-1, the J gene TRBJ2-5; weak D call: TRBD1 (6 bases). Between the trimmed V and J ends, which lost 0 bases and 0 bases, there was a span of 15 bases. The CDR3 is made up of 17 amino acids. Germline V gene lookup returns CDR1 SGHRS and CDR2 YFSETQ. In DNA form, the CDR3 reads TGCGCCAGCAGCTTGGCGACAGGACCCTCGTACCAAGAGACCCAGTACTTC. It codes for CASSLATGPSYQETQYF.